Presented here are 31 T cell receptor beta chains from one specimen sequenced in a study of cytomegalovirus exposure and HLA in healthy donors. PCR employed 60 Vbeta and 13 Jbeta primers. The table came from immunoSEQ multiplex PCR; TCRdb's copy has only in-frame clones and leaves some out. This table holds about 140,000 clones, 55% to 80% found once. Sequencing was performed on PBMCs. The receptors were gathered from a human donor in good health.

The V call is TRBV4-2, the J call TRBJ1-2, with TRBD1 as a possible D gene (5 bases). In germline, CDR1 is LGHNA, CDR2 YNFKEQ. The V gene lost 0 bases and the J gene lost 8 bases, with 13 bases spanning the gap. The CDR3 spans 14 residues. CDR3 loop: CASSQEDGQSGYTF. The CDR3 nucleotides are TGTGCCAGCAGCCAAGAGGACGGACAAAGCGGCTACACCTTC.

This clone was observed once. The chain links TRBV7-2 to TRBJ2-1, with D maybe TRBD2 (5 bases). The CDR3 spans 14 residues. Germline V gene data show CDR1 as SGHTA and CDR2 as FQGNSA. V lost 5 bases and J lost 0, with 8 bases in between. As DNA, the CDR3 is TGTGCCAGCAGCACGGGGTCCTCCTACAATGAGCAGTTCTTC. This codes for CASSTGSSYNEQFF.

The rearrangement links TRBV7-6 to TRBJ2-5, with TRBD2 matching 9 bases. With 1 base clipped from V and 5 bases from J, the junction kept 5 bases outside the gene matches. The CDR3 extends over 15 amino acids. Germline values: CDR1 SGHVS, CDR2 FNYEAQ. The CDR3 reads CASSLGREGRETQYF. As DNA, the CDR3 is TGTGCCAGCAGCTTAGGGCGGGAGGGCCGCGAGACCCAGTACTTC.

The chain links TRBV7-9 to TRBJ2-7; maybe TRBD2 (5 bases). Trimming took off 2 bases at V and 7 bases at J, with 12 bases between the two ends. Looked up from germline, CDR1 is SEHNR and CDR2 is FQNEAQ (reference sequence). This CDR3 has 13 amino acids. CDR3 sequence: CASSLTGPGEQYF. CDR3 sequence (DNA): TGTGCCAGCAGCTTAACTGGGCCGGGGGAGCAGTACTTC. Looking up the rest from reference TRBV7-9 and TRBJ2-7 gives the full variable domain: DTGVSQNPRHKITKRGQNVTFRCDPISEHNRLYWYRQTLGQGPEFLTYFQNEAQLEKSRLLSDRFSAERPKGSFSTLEIQRTEQGDSAMYLCASSLTGPGEQYFGPGTRLTVT.

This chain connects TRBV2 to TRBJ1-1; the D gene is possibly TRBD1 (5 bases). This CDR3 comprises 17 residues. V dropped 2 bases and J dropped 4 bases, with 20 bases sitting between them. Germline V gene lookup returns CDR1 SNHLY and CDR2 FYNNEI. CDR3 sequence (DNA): TGTGCCAGCAGTGAAAACGATATCAGGGTGTTAAGCACTGAAGCTTTCTTT. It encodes CASSENDIRVLSTEAFF.

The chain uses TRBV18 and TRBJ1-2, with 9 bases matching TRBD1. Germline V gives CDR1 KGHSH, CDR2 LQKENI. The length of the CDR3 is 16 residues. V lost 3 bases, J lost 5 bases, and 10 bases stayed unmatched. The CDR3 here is CASSPGQGKPSYGYTF. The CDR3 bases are TGTGCCAGCTCACCCGGACAGGGGAAGCCATCATATGGCTACACCTTC.

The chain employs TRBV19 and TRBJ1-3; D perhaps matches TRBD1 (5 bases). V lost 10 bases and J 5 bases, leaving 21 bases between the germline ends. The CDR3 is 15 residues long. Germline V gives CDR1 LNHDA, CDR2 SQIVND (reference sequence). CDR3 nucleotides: TGTGCCACTCGAGGACGGGGGGACGAGAGAAACACCATATATTTT. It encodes CATRGRGDERNTIYF.

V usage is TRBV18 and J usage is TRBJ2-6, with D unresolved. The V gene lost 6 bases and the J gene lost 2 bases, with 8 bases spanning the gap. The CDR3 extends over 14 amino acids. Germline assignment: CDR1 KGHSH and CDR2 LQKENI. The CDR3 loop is CASSPATGANVLTF. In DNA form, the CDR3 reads TGTGCCAGCTCGCCTGCGACTGGGGCCAACGTCCTGACTTTC.

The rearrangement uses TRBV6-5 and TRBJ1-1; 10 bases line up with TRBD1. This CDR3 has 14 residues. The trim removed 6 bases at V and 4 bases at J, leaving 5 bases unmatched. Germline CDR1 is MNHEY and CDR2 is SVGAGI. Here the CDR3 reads CASRSGTGATEAFF. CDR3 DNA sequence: TGTGCCAGCAGGAGCGGGACAGGGGCCACTGAAGCTTTCTTT.

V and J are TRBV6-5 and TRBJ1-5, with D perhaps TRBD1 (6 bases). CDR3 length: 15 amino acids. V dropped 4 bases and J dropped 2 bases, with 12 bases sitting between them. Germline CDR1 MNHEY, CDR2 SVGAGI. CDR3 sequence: CASSSGTWGNQPQHF. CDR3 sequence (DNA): TGTGCCAGCAGTTCCGGGACATGGGGCAATCAGCCCCAGCATTTT.

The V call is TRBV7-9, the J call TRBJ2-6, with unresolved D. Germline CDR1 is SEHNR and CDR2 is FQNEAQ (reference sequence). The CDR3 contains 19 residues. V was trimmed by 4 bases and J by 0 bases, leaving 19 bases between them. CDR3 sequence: CASSSRLKETLSGANVLTF. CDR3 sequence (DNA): TGTGCCAGCAGCTCCCGCCTAAAGGAGACTCTCTCTGGGGCCAACGTCCTGACTTTC.

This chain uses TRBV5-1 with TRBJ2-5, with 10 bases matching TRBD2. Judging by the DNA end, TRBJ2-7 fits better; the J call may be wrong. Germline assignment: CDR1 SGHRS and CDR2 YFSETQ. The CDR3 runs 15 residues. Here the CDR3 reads CASSFEAGGAYEQYF. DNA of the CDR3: TGCGCCAGCAGCTTCGAAGCGGGAGGGGCCTACGAGCAGTACTTC.

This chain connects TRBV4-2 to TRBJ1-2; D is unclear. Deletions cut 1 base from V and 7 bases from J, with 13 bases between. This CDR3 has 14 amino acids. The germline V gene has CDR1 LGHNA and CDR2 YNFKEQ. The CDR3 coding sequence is TGTGCCAGCAGCCAAGTACGGGGAGGTGGTGGCTACACCTTC. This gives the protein CASSQVRGGGGYTF.

CDR3 protein: CASRPGTGIRRAFF. The CDR3 DNA sequence: TGTGCCAGCAGGCCCGGGACAGGGATCCGTAGAGCTTTCTTT. The chain uses TRBV28 and TRBJ1-1; TRBD1 matches 9 bases. The CDR3 contains 14 residues. Germline assignment: CDR1 MDHEN and CDR2 SYDVKM. V shed 6 bases, J shed 10 bases, and the junction held 12 bases outside the gene matches.

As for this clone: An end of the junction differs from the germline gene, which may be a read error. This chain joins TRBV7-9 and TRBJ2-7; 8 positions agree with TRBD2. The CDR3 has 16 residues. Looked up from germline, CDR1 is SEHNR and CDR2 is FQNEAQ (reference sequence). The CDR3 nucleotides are TGTTCCAGCAGCTTTGTCAGCGGGAGCCAACCCTACGAGCAGTACTTC. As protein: CSSSFVSGSQPYEQYF.

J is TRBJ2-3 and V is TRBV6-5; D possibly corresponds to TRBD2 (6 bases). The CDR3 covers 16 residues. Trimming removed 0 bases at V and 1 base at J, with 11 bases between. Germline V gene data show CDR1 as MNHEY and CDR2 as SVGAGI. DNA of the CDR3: TGTGCCAGCAGTTACTCGCCGGGAGAGGGCACAGATACGCAGTATTTT. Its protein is CASSYSPGEGTDTQYF.

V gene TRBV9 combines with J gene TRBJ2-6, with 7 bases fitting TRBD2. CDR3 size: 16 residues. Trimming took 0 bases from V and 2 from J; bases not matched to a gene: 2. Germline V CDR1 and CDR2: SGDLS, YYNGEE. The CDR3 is CASSVGGGPGANVLTF. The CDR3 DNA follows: TGTGCCAGCAGCGTAGGGGGGGGACCTGGGGCCAACGTCCTGACTTTC.

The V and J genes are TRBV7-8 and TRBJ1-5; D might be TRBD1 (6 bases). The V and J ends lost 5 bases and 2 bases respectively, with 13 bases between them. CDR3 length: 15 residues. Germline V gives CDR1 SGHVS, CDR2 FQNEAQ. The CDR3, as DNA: TGTGCCAGCAGCCCACTCAGGGGACGCAATCAGCCCCAGCATTTT. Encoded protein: CASSPLRGRNQPQHF.

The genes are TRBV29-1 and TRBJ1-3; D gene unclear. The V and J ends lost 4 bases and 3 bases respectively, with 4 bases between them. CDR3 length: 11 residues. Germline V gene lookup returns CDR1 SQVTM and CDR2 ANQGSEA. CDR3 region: CSVVVGNTIYF. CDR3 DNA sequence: TGCAGCGTTGTAGTTGGAAACACCATATATTTT.

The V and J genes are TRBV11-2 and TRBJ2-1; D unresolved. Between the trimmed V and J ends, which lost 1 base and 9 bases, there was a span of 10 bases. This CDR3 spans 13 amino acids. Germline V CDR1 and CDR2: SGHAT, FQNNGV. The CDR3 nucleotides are TGTGCCAGCAGCTTAGCGCTGCAGCGTGAGCAGTTCTTC. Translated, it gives CASSLALQREQFF.

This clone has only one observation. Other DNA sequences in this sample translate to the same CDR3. The DNA of the CDR3 is TGTGCCAGCAGCCCAACTAGCGGAGCCTACGAGCAGTACTTC. This gives the protein CASSPTSGAYEQYF. V is TRBV11-2 and J is TRBJ2-7, with TRBD2 matching 8 bases. Trimming cost V 5 bases and J 2 bases; bases outside gene matches: 5. This CDR3 comprises 14 residues. Germline assignment: CDR1 SGHAT and CDR2 FQNNGV.

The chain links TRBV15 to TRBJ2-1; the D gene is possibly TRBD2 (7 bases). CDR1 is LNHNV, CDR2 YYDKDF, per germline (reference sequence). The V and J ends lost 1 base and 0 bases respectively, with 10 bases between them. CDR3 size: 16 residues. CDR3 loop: CATSRGRGLSYNEQFF. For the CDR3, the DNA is TGTGCCACCAGCAGAGGGCGGGGGCTCTCCTACAATGAGCAGTTCTTC.

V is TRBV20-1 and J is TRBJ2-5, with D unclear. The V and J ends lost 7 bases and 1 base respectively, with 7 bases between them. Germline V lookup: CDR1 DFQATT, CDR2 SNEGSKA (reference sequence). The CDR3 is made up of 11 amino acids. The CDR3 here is CSGQVQETQYF. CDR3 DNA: TGCAGTGGACAAGTCCAAGAGACCCAGTACTTC.

The CDR3 nucleotides are TGCGCCAGCAGCTTGGGTCGGAGACAGGGCTTTTACGAGCAGTACTTC. Its translation: CASSLGRRQGFYEQYF. V gene TRBV5-1 combines with J gene TRBJ2-7; 7 nucleotides match TRBD1. Germline V gives CDR1 SGHRS, CDR2 YFSETQ. The CDR3 length is 16 residues. Trimming cost V 0 bases and J 4 bases; bases outside gene matches: 10.

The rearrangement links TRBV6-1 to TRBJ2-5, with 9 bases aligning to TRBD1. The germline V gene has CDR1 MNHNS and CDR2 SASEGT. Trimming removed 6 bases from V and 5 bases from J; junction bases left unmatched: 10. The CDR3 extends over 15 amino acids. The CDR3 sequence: CASSSGTGLSETQYF. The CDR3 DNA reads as TGTGCCAGCAGCTCCGGGACAGGGTTGTCGGAGACCCAGTACTTC.

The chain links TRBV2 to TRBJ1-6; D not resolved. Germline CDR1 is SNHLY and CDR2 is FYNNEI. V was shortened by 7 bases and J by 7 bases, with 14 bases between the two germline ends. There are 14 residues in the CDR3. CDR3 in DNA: TGTGCCAGCAACCACCGGGAGGCCAATTCACCCCTCCACTTT. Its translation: CASNHREANSPLHF.

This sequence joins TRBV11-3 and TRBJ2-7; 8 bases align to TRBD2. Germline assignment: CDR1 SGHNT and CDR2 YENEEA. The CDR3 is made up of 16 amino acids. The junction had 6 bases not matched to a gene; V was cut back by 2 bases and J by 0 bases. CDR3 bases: TGTGCCAGCAGCTTACTTGGCGGGAGGCTCTCCTACGAGCAGTACTTC. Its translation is CASSLLGGRLSYEQYF.

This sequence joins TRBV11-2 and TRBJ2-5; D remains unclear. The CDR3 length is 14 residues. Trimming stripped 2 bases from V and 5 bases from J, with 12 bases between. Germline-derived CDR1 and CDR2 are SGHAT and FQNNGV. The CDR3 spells CASSLPLTTETQYF. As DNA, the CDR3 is TGTGCCAGCAGCTTACCACTAACCACCGAGACCCAGTACTTC.

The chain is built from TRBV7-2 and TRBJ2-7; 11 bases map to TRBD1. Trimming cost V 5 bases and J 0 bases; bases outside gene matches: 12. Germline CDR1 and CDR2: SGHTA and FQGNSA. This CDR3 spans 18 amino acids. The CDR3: CASSPVGSGQGVSYEQYF. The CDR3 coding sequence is TGTGCCAGCAGCCCCGTAGGGTCGGGACAGGGGGTCTCCTACGAGCAGTACTTC.

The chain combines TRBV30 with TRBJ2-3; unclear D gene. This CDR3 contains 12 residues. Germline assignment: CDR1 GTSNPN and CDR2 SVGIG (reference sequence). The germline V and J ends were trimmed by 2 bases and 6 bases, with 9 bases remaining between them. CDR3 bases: TGTGCCTGGAGTTTGCTCGGGGATACGCAGTATTTT. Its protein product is CAWSLLGDTQYF.

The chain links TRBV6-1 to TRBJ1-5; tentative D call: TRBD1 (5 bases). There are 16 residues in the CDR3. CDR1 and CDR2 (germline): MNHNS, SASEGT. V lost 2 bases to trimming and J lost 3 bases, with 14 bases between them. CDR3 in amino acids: CASSEWGQASNQPQHF. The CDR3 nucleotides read TGTGCCAGCAGTGAATGGGGCCAGGCATCCAATCAGCCCCAGCATTTT.